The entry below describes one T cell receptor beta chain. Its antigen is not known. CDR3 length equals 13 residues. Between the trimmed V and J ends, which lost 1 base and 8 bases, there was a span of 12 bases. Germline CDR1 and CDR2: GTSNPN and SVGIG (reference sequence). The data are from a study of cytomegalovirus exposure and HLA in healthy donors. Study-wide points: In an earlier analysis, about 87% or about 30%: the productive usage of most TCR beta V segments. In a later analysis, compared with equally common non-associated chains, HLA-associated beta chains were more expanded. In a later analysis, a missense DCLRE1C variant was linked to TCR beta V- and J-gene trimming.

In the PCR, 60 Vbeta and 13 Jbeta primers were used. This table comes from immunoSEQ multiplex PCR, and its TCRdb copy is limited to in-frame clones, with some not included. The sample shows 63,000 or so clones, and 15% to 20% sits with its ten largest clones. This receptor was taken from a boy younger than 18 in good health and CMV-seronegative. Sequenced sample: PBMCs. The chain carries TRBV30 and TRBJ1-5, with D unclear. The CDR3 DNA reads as TGTGCCTGGAGTGAGGGAGGTCTGAAGCCCCAGCATTTT. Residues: CAWSEGGLKPQHF.